The clone carrying this TCR beta chain was observed at least ten times. What it binds is unknown. Germline values: CDR1 LNHNV, CDR2 YYDKDF (reference sequence). The CDR3 covers 18 residues. V was clipped by 1 base and J by 3 bases; unmatched bases: 8. The data were obtained in a study of T-cell memory formation after mild COVID-19. The overall study: Across donors, TCR clusters were largely donor specific. Broader study findings: Specificity for SARS-CoV-2 was not confirmed among the second-wave clones peaking on day 37. CD8+ contracting clones occupied EMRA, while CD4+ ones occupied mainly CM and EM.

TCRdb recomputed calls from the 5' RACE reads with MiXCR, one row per CDR3 protein. The sample carries about 290,000 distinct CDR3 sequences, under 20% recorded once. Sequencing input: PBMCs or a T cell subset sorted from them (not recorded which). The chain couples TRBV15 to TRBJ2-5; 13 positions agree with TRBD2. The receptor was isolated from a man aged 18 to 30 who had mild COVID-19 (a few samples of this study predate the infection). Cell type and time point are not known. The chain's CDR3 is CATSRGLLAGGPEETQYF. CDR3 bases: TGTGCCACCAGCAGAGGCTTACTAGCGGGGGGGCCAGAAGAGACCCAGTACTTC.